The 3 T cell receptor beta chains below come from one sample, sequenced in a study of human T cells and chemical hapten exposure. A single record per CDR3 protein comes from TCRdb applying MiXCR to the RACE reads. The table shows just over 40,000 distinct CDR3 sequences, with 3% to 4% occurring only once. Specified time point: patch test 2, 6 weeks after DPC sensitization. Treatment indicated: therapeutic diphenylcyclopropenone sensitization with weekly scalp DPC. The source was whole blood, collected in connection with sensitization to the hapten diphenylcyclopropenone (DPC). The receptors here all came from a man aged 35 to 55 with alopecia areata. Some clones in this sample may be carry-over from other donors' samples.

The sample holds many counts of this clonotype. One end of the junction fails to match germline, which may point to a read error. The gene calls are TRBV5-1 and TRBJ2-1; D may be TRBD2 (6 bases). Germline V gene lookup returns CDR1 SGHRS and CDR2 YFSETQ. The CDR3 consists of 14 residues. The CDR3 coding sequence is TGCGCCAGCAGTTTGGGGAGGACCTCGGGTGAGCAGTTCTTC. It encodes CASSLGRTSGEQFF.

Many counts were recorded for this clonotype. The chain is built from TRBV7-2 and TRBJ1-4; D not resolved. The germline gives CDR1 SGHTA, CDR2 FQGNSA. This CDR3 comprises 12 residues. Trimming pared 4 bases from V and 6 bases from J, leaving 6 bases between. CDR3 loop: CASSSPHEKLFF. For the CDR3, the DNA is TGTGCCAGCAGCTCCCCCCATGAAAAACTGTTTTTT.

This clonotype was observed at least ten times. The rearrangement joins TRBV11-2 to TRBJ2-7; D is ambiguous. With 0 bases removed from V and 3 bases from J, the gap between germline ends came to 12 bases. The germline CDR1 and CDR2 sequences are SGHAT and FQNNGV. The CDR3 runs to 15 residues. CDR3 residues: CASSLDSKSGYEQYF. The CDR3 region has the DNA TGTGCCAGCAGCTTAGATTCCAAGTCGGGCTACGAGCAGTACTTC.